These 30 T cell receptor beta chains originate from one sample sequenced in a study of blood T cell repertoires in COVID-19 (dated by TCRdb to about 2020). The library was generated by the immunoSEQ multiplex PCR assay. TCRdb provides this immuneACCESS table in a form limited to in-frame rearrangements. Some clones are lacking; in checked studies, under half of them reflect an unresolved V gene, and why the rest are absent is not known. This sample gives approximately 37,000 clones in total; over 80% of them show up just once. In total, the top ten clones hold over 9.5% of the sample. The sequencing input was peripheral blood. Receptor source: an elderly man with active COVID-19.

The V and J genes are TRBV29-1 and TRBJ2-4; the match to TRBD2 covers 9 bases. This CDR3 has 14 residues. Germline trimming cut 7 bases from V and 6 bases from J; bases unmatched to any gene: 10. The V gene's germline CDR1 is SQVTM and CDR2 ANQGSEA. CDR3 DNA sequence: TGCAGCGCGACTAGCGGAGAGATAACAAACATTCAGTACTTC. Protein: CSATSGEITNIQYF.

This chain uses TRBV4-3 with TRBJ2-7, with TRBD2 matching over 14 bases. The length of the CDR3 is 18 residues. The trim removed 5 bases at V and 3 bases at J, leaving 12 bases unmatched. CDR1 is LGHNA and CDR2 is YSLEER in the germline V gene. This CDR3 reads CASSGAGLAGVKNYEQYF. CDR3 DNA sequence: TGCGCCAGCAGCGGGGCGGGACTAGCGGGAGTTAAAAACTACGAGCAGTACTTC.

The CDR3 DNA follows: TGTGCCAGCAGCTTTCTGCGGGAGGGCCTCGGGCAGTACTTC. Amino acids: CASSFLREGLGQYF. The chain links TRBV5-5 to TRBJ2-7; 9 bases align to TRBD2. The ends lost 2 bases at V and 9 bases at J; junction bases unmatched: 9. CDR1 and CDR2 from the germline V gene are SGHKS and YYEKEE (reference sequence). This CDR3 spans 14 amino acids. The full variable domain, rest sourced from reference TRBV5-5 and TRBJ2-7, is DAGVTQSPTHLIKTRGQQVTLRCSPISGHKSVSWYQQVLGQGPQFIFQYYEKEERGRGNFPDRFSARQFPNYSSELNVNALLLGDSALYLCASSFLREGLGQYFGPGTRLTVT.

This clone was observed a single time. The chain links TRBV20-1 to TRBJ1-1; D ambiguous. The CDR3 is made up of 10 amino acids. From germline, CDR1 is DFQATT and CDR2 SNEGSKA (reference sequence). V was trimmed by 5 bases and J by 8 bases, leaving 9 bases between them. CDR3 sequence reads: CSAGRKEAFF. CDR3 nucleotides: TGCAGTGCTGGGAGGAAGGAAGCTTTCTTT.

CDR3 protein: CASSPSHGVSYEQYF. Here the CDR3 DNA reads TGTGCCAGCAGCCCCTCTCACGGGGTCTCCTACGAGCAGTACTTC. The chain recombines TRBV28 with TRBJ2-7; maybe TRBD2 (5 bases). The V end lost 6 bases, the J end lost 0 bases, and 15 bases lay between the germline ends. Germline CDR1 is MDHEN and CDR2 is SYDVKM. The CDR3 has 15 amino acids.

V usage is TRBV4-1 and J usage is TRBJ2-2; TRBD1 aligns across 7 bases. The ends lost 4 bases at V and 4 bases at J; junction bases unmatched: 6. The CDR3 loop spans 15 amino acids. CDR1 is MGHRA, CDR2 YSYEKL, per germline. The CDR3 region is CASSLLDRATGELFF. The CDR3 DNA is TGCGCCAGCAGCCTCCTAGACAGGGCCACCGGGGAGCTGTTTTTT.

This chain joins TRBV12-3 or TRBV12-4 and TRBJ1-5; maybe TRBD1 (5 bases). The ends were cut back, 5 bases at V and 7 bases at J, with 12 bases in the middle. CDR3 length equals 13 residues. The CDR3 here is CASSQGEDQPQHF. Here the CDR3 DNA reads TGTGCCAGCAGTCAGGGTGAGGACCAGCCCCAGCATTTT.

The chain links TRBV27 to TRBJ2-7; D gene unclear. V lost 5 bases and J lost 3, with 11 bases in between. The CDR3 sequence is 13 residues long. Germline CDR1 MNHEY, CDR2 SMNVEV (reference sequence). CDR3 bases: TGTGCCAGCAGTCAACAGCCCCACTACGAGCAGTACTTC. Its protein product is CASSQQPHYEQYF.

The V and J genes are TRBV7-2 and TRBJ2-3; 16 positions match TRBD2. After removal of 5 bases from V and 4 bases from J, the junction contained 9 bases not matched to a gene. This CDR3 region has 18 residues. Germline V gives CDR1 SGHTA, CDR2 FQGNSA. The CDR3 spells CASSQYGTSGRAADTQYF. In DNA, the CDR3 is TGTGCCAGCAGCCAGTATGGGACTAGCGGGAGGGCCGCAGATACGCAGTATTTT.

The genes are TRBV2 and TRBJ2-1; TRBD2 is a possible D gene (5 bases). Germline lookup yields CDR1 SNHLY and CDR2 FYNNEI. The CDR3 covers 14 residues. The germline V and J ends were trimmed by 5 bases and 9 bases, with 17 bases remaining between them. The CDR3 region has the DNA TGTGCCAGCAGTCTCGAGAAGGCGGGTGGTGAGCAGTTCTTC. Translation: CASSLEKAGGEQFF.

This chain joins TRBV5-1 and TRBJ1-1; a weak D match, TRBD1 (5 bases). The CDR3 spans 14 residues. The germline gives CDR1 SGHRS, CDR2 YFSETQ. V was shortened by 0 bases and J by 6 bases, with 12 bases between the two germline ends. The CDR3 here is CASSLEGRGAEAFF. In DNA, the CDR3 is TGCGCCAGCAGCTTGGAGGGACGGGGGGCTGAAGCTTTCTTT.

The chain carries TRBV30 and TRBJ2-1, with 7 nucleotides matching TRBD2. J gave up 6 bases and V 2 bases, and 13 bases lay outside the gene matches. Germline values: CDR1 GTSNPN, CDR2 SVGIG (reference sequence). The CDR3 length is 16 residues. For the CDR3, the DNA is TGTGCCTGGAGTTATAGACTAGCAGTTTACGTCAATGAGCAGTTCTTC. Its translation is CAWSYRLAVYVNEQFF.

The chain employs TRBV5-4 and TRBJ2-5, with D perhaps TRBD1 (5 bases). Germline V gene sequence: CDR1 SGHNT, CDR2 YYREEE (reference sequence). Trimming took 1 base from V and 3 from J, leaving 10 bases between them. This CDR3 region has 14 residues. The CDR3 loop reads CASSLRLGEETQYF. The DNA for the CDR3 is TGTGCCAGCAGCTTGAGGCTAGGGGAAGAGACCCAGTACTTC.

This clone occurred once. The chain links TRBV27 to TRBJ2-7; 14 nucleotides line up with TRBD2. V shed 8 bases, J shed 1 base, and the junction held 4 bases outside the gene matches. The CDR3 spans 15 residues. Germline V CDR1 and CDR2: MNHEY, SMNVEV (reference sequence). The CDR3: CASRGLAGGSYEQYF. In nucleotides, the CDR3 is TGTGCCAGCCGAGGACTAGCGGGAGGATCCTACGAGCAGTACTTC.

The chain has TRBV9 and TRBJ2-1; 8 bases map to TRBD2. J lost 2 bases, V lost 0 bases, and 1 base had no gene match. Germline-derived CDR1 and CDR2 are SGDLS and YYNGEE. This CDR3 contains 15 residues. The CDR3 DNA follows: TGTGCCAGCAGCGTAGCGGGAGGGCCCTACAATGAGCAGTTCTTC. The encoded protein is CASSVAGGPYNEQFF.

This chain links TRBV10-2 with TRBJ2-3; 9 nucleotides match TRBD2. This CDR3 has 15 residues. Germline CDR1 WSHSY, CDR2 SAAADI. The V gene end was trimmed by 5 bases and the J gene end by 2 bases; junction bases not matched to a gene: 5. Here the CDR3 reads CASSRLAVPTDTQYF. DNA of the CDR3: TGCGCCAGCAGTCGACTAGCGGTCCCCACAGATACGCAGTATTTT.

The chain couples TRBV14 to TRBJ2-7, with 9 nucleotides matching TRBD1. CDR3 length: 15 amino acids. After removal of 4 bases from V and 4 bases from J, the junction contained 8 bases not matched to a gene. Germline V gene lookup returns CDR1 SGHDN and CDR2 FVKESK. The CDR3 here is CASSRAGTGIYEQYF. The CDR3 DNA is TGTGCCAGCAGCCGAGCCGGGACAGGGATATACGAGCAGTACTTC.

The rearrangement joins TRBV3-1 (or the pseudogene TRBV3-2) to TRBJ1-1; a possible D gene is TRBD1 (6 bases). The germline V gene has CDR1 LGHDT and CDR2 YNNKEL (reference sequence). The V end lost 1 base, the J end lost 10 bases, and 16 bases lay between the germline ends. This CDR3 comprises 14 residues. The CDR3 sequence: CASSQGGEGGPAFF. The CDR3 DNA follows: TGTGCCAGCAGCCAAGGAGGGGAAGGGGGTCCAGCTTTCTTT.

The CDR3 here is CASSSWGQIDQPQHF. The DNA of the CDR3 is TGTGCCAGCAGCTCTTGGGGGCAGATTGATCAGCCCCAGCATTTT. V is TRBV7-9 and J is TRBJ1-5; D may be TRBD1 (6 bases). The V end lost 4 bases, the J end lost 5 bases, and 15 bases lay between the germline ends. The germline V gene encodes CDR1 SEHNR and CDR2 FQNEAQ (reference sequence). The CDR3 consists of 15 residues.

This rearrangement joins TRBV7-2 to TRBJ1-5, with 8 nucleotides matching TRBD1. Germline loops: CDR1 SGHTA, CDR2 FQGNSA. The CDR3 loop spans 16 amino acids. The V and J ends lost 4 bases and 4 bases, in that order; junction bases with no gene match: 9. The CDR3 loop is CASSSKGGTGNQPQHF. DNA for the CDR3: TGTGCCAGCAGCTCAAAAGGCGGGACAGGTAATCAGCCCCAGCATTTT.

The chain's CDR3 is CASSQLGGYEQYF. The CDR3 nucleotides are TGTGCCAGCAGCCAGCTCGGGGGTTACGAGCAGTACTTC. The chain has TRBV3-1 (or the pseudogene TRBV3-2) and TRBJ2-7, with D perhaps TRBD2 (6 bases). V was trimmed by 3 bases and J by 4 bases, leaving 10 bases between them. Germline lookup yields CDR1 LGHDT and CDR2 YNNKEL (reference sequence). The CDR3 is 13 amino acids.

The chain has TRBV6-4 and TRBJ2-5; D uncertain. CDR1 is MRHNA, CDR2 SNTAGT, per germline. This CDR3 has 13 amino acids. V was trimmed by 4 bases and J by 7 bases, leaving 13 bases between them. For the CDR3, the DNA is TGTGCCAGCAGTGTAACGGGTGGCGGGACCCAGTACTTC. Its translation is CASSVTGGGTQYF.

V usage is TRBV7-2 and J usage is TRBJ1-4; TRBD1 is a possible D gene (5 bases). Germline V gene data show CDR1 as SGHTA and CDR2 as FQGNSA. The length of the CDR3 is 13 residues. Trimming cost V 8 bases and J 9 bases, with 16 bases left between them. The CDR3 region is CASEGDRDQKLFF. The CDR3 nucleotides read TGTGCCAGCGAAGGGGATCGTGATCAAAAACTGTTTTTT.

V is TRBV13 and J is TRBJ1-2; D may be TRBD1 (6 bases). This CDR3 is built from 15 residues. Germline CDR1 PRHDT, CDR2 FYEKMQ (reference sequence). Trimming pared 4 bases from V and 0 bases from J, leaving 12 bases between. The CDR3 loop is CASSWTGGPNYGYTF. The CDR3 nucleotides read TGTGCCAGCAGCTGGACGGGGGGGCCTAACTATGGCTACACCTTC.

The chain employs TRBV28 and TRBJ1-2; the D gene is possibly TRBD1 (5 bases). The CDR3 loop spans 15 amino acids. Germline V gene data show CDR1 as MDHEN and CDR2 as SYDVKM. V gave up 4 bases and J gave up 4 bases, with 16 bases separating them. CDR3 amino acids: CASSSPSGGGYGYTF. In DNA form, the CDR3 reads TGTGCCAGCAGTTCTCCCTCGGGGGGGGGCTATGGCTACACCTTC.

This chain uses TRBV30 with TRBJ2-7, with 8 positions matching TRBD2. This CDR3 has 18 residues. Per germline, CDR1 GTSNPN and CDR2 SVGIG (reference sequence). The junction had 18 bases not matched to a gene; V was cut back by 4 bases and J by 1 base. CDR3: CAWTTRPSGPYNSYEQYF. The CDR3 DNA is TGTGCCTGGACAACCCGACCTAGCGGGCCCTATAATTCCTACGAGCAGTACTTC.

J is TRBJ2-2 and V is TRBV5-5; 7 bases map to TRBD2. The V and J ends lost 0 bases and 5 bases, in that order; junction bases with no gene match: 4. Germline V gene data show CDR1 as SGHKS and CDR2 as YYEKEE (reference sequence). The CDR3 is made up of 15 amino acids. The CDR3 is CASSLGGSVTGELFF. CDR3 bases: TGTGCCAGCAGCTTGGGCGGGAGTGTGACCGGGGAGCTGTTTTTT.

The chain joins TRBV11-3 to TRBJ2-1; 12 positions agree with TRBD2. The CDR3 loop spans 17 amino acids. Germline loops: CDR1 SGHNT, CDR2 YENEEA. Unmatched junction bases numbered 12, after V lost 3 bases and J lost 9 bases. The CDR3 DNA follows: TGTGCCAGCAGCTTCCGACTAGCGGGAGATGTCAAGAGTGAGCAGTTCTTC. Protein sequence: CASSFRLAGDVKSEQFF.

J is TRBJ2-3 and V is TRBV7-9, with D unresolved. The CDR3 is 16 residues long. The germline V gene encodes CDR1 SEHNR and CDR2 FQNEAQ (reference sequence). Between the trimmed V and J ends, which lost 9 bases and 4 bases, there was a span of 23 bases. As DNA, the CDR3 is TGTGCCAGTCAAATTGACTGGAGAATGGTCGCAGATACGCAGTATTTT. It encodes CASQIDWRMVADTQYF.

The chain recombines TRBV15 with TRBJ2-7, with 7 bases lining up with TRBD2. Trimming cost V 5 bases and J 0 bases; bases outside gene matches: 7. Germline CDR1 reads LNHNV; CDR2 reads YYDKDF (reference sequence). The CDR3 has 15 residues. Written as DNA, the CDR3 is TGTGCCACCAGCCATTCCGGGAGGTACTCCTACGAGCAGTACTTC. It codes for CATSHSGRYSYEQYF.